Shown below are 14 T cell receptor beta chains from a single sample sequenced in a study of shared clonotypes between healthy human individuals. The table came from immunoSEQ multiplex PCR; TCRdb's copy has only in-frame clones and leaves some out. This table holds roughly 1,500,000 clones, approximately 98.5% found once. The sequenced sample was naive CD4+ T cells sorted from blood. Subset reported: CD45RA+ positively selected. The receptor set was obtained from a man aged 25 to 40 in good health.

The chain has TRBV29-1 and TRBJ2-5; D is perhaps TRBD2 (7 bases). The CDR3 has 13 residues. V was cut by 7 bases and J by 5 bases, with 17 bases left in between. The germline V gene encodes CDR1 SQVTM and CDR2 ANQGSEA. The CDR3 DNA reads TGCAGCGCCCCATACGGGGGGCGGGAGACCCAGTACTTC. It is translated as CSAPYGGRETQYF.

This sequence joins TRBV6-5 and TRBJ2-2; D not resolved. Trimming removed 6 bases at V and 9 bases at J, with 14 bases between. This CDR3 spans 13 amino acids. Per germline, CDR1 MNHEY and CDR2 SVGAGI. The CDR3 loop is CASSQSRARELFF. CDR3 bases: TGTGCCAGCAGCCAATCCCGGGCCCGGGAGCTGTTTTTT.

CDR3 in amino acids: CAWSQGSYNEQFF. In DNA, the CDR3 is TGTGCCTGGAGTCAGGGGTCCTACAATGAGCAGTTCTTC. The rearrangement joins TRBV30 to TRBJ2-1; D is perhaps TRBD1 (6 bases). Trimming cost V 2 bases and J 1 base, with 6 bases left between them. Germline V gene lookup returns CDR1 GTSNPN and CDR2 SVGIG (reference sequence). CDR3 size: 13 residues.

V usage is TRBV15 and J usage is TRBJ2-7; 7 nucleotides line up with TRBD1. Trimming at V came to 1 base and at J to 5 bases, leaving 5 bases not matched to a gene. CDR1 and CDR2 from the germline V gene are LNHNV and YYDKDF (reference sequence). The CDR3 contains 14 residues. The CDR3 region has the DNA TGTGCCACCAGCAGAGGGACAGGCCACCACGAGCAGTACTTC. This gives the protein CATSRGTGHHEQYF.

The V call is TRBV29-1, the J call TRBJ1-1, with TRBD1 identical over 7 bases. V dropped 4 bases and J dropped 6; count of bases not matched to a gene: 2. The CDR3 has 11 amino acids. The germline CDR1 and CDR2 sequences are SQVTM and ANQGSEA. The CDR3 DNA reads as TGCAGCGTTGTTCAGGGGGCTGAAGCTTTCTTT. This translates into CSVVQGAEAFF.

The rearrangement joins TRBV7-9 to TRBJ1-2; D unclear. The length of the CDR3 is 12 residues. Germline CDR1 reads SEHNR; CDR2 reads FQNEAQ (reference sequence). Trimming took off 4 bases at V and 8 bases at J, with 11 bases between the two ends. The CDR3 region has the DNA TGTGCCAGCAGCTCTATGGATGCAGGCTACACCTTC. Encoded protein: CASSSMDAGYTF.

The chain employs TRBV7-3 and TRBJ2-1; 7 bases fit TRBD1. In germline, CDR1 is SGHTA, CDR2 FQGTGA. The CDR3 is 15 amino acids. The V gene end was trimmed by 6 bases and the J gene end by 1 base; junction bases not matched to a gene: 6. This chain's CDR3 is CASSFTGASYNEQFF. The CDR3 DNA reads TGTGCCAGCAGTTTTACAGGGGCGTCCTACAATGAGCAGTTCTTC.

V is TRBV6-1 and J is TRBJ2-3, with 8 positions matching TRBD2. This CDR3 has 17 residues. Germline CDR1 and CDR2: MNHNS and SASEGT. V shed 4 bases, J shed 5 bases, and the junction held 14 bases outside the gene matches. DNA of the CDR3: TGTGCCAGCAGTGCCAACGCTTGGCTAGCGGGCCAAGATACGCAGTATTTT. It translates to CASSANAWLAGQDTQYF.

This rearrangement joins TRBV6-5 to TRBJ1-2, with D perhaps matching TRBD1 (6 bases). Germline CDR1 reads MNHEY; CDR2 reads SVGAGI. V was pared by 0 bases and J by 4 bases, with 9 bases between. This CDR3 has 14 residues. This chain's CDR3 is CASSYSKQGYGYTF. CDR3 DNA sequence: TGTGCCAGCAGTTACTCGAAACAGGGCTATGGCTACACCTTC.

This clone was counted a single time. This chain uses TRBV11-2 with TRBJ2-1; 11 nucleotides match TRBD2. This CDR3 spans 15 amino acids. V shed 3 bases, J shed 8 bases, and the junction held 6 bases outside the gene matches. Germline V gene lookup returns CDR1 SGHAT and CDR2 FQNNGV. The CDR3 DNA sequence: TGTGCCAGCAGCTTTACTAGCGGGAGTGTGGATGAGCAGTTCTTC. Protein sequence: CASSFTSGSVDEQFF.

The CDR3 coding sequence is TGTGCCAGCGGAGAGTCCGGCTACACCTTC. This translates into CASGESGYTF. The gene calls are TRBV2 and TRBJ1-2, with unresolved D. CDR3 size: 10 residues. In germline, CDR1 is SNHLY, CDR2 FYNNEI. V was clipped by 8 bases and J by 8 bases, with 9 bases between them. The variable domain in full, completed from reference TRBV2 and TRBJ1-2, reads EPEVTQTPSHQVTQMGQEVILRCVPISNHLYFYWYRQILGQKVEFLVSFYNNEISEKSEIFDDQFSVERPDGSNFTLKIRSTKLEDSAMYFCASGESGYTFGSGTRLTVV.

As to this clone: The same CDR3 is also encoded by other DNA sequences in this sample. In nucleotides, the CDR3 is TGCGCCAGCAGCCTGGGACAGACCACCGGGGAGCTGTTTTTT. It encodes CASSLGQTTGELFF. The chain joins TRBV5-1 to TRBJ2-2, with TRBD1 matching 7 bases. The CDR3 has 14 amino acids. The V segment lost 4 bases and the J segment 4 bases; nucleotides outside the gene matches: 4. The germline V gene encodes CDR1 SGHRS and CDR2 YFSETQ.

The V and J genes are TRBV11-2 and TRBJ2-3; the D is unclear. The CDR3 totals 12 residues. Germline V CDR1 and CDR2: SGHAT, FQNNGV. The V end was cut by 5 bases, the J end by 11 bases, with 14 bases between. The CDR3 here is CASSLPAGGQYF. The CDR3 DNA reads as TGTGCCAGCAGCCTTCCCGCCGGTGGGCAGTATTTT. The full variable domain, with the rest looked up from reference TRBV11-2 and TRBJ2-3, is EAGVAQSPRYKIIEKRQSVAFWCNPISGHATLYWYQQILGQGPKLLIQFQNNGVVDDSQLPKDRFSAERLKGVDSTLKIQPAKLEDSAVYLCASSLPAGGQYFGPGTRLTVL.

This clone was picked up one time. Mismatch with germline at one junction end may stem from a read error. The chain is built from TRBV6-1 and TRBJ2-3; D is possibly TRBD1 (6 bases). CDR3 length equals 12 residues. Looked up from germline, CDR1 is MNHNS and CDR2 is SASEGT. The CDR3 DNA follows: TGTGCCAGCAGTGTTCCTCCACCGGGACACCATTTT. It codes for CASSVPPPGHHF.